The 31 T cell receptor beta chains reported below all come from one sample, sequenced in a study of T-cell memory formation after mild COVID-19. TCRdb reprocessed the 5' RACE reads with MiXCR, giving one entry per CDR3 protein. Of 350,000 or so distinct CDR3 sequences in the sample, under 25% were seen once. What was sequenced was PBMCs or a T cell subset sorted from them (not recorded which). These receptors were obtained from a man younger than 35 who had mild COVID-19 (a few samples of this study predate the infection). Cell type and time point are not known.

The chain uses TRBV9 and TRBJ2-2; a possible D gene is TRBD1 (5 bases). Germline CDR1 is SGDLS and CDR2 is YYNGEE. Trimming pared 1 base from V and 4 bases from J, leaving 11 bases between. The CDR3 consists of 15 residues. The CDR3 DNA follows: TGTGCCAGCAGCGTATCAGGGATGAGCACCGGGGAGCTGTTTTTT. It codes for CASSVSGMSTGELFF.

The gene calls are TRBV7-9 and TRBJ1-2; D possibly corresponds to TRBD1 (6 bases). Germline V gene data show CDR1 as SEHNR and CDR2 as FQNEAQ (reference sequence). Trimming left V 5 bases short and J 5 bases short, with 15 bases between. The CDR3 runs to 14 residues. The CDR3 protein is CASSRAVDSYGYTF. The DNA of the CDR3 is TGTGCCAGCAGCAGGGCCGTGGACAGTTATGGCTACACCTTC.

This clonotype has a handful of counts. The chain links TRBV6-5 to TRBJ2-3; D might be TRBD2 (7 bases). The CDR3 loop spans 16 amino acids. CDR1 MNHEY and CDR2 SVGAGI come from the germline V gene. The V end lost 0 bases, the J end lost 0 bases, and 10 bases lay between the germline ends. CDR3 DNA sequence: TGTGCCAGCAGTTACTCGGGGGGGGCTAGCACAGATACGCAGTATTTT. Translated, it gives CASSYSGGASTDTQYF.

This chain links TRBV7-6 with TRBJ2-2; D may correspond to TRBD1 or TRBD2 (5 bases each). CDR3 length: 15 amino acids. Germline CDR1 SGHVS, CDR2 FNYEAQ. Trimming removed 5 bases from V and 11 bases from J, with 21 bases in between. CDR3 residues: CASSPLGGRDIELFF. CDR3 nucleotide sequence: TGTGCCAGCAGCCCCCTTGGGGGAAGGGATATAGAGCTGTTTTTT.

V usage is TRBV28 and J usage is TRBJ1-4, with D hard to call. V shed 2 bases and J shed 5 bases, with 15 bases lying between them. Germline CDR1 and CDR2: MDHEN and SYDVKM. The CDR3 is 16 residues long. CDR3 coding DNA: TGTGCCAGCAGTTTAGGCGGTACCCAGAAGAATGAAAAACTGTTTTTT. This gives the protein CASSLGGTQKNEKLFF.

This rearrangement joins TRBV20-1 to TRBJ2-1, with 7 bases matching TRBD2. Losses at the gene ends were 1 base for V and 8 bases for J; bases not matched to a gene: 11. The CDR3 is made up of 15 amino acids. CDR1 is DFQATT, CDR2 SNEGSKA, per germline (reference sequence). CDR3 in DNA: TGCAGTGCTAGAGGGCTTAGCGGGCTTTTTGATGAGCAGTTCTTC. Encoded protein: CSARGLSGLFDEQFF.

V usage is TRBV29-1 and J usage is TRBJ2-5; TRBD1 matches at 10 bases. V was clipped by 4 bases and J by 4 bases; unmatched bases: 9. This CDR3 comprises 15 residues. Germline V lookup: CDR1 SQVTM, CDR2 ANQGSEA. CDR3 sequence (DNA): TGCAGCGTTGGGGGGACAGGGGCCAGAGGAGAGACCCAGTACTTC. Amino acid sequence: CSVGGTGARGETQYF.

J is TRBJ2-3 and V is TRBV7-2; 7 bases align to TRBD2. There are 17 residues in the CDR3. With V trimmed by 1 base and J by 2 bases, 9 bases remained unmatched. Germline CDR1 SGHTA, CDR2 FQGNSA. The CDR3 here is CASSLGGGGGLTDTQYF. As DNA, the CDR3 is TGTGCCAGCAGCTTAGGTGGTGGGGGGGGACTCACAGATACGCAGTATTTT.

The rearrangement links TRBV18 to TRBJ1-2, with 9 positions matching TRBD1. Germline trimming cut 3 bases from V and 3 bases from J; bases unmatched to any gene: 11. This CDR3 is 17 amino acids long. Germline CDR1 KGHSH, CDR2 LQKENI. The CDR3 sequence: CASSPLGTGPLDYGYTF. As DNA, the CDR3 is TGTGCCAGCTCACCCCTCGGGACAGGGCCTTTGGACTATGGCTACACCTTC. The full variable domain, in which reference TRBV18 and TRBJ1-2 provide the parts outside the CDR3, is NAGVMQNPRHLVRRRGQEARLRCSPMKGHSHVYWYRQLPEEGLKFMVYLQKENIIDESGMPKERFSAEFPKEGPSILRIQQVVRGDSAAYFCASSPLGTGPLDYGYTFGSGTRLTVV.

The J gene is TRBJ1-3, the V gene TRBV7-9; 7 bases map to TRBD1. Germline V CDR1 and CDR2: SEHNR, FQNEAQ (reference sequence). This CDR3 spans 16 amino acids. The V segment lost 0 bases and the J segment 6 bases; nucleotides outside the gene matches: 8. The CDR3 region is CASSLAQGGIENTIYF. The CDR3 DNA reads TGTGCCAGCAGCTTAGCGCAGGGGGGAATCGAAAACACCATATATTTT.

This clonotype was seen more than once but under ten times. The chain carries TRBV6-5 and TRBJ1-6, with 7 bases lining up with TRBD1. V shed 5 bases and J 9 bases; nucleotides not matched to a gene: 7. Germline CDR1 is MNHEY and CDR2 is SVGAGI. CDR3 length: 14 amino acids. The CDR3 loop reads CASSRQGVGSPLHF. As DNA, the CDR3 is TGTGCCAGCAGTAGACAGGGAGTTGGTTCACCCCTCCACTTT.

This chain joins TRBV5-1 and TRBJ1-2, with 10 bases lining up with TRBD1. The CDR3 is made up of 15 amino acids. The V segment lost 2 bases and the J segment 4 bases; nucleotides outside the gene matches: 5. The germline V gene has CDR1 SGHRS and CDR2 YFSETQ. The chain's CDR3 is CASSFDRGQSYGYTF. As DNA, the CDR3 is TGCGCCAGCAGCTTCGACAGGGGGCAAAGCTATGGCTACACCTTC.

In this sample, this clonotype turned up a few times. The rearrangement uses TRBV11-2 and TRBJ2-1; TRBD1 matches 8 bases. With V trimmed by 5 bases and J by 8 bases, 11 bases remained unmatched. In germline, CDR1 is SGHAT, CDR2 FQNNGV. The CDR3 has 15 residues. As DNA, the CDR3 is TGTGCCAGCAGCCCTCTCGGCAGGGGGCGGGATGAGCAGTTCTTC. Translating it yields CASSPLGRGRDEQFF.

This clonotype has a handful of counts. The chain links TRBV20-1 to TRBJ2-5; tentative D call: TRBD1 (6 bases). Germline-derived CDR1 and CDR2 are DFQATT and SNEGSKA (reference sequence). CDR3 length equals 15 residues. V shed 6 bases and J shed 1 base, with 18 bases lying between them. CDR3: CSAPPTLQGQETQYF. The CDR3 DNA reads TGCAGTGCACCCCCGACCCTACAGGGCCAAGAGACCCAGTACTTC.

This clonotype occurred a few times. The chain combines TRBV7-8 with TRBJ1-1; D not certain. This CDR3 comprises 12 residues. The V and J ends lost 3 bases and 10 bases respectively, with 12 bases between them. CDR1 is SGHVS, CDR2 FQNEAQ, per germline. The CDR3 bases are TGTGCCAGCAGCTTGGTAGCGGCCGGAGCTTTCTTT. Protein sequence: CASSLVAAGAFF.

The genes are TRBV6-2 or TRBV6-3 and TRBJ2-3, with 11 bases aligning to TRBD1. Germline values: CDR1 MNHEY, CDR2 SVGEGT. The CDR3 is 16 residues long. V lost 2 bases to trimming and J lost 6 bases; unmatched junction nucleotides: 7. The CDR3 protein is CASSYGGQGEVDTQYF. CDR3 nucleotides: TGTGCCAGCAGTTACGGGGGACAGGGGGAGGTGGATACGCAGTATTTT.

J is TRBJ1-1 and V is TRBV10-3; 9 nucleotides match TRBD1. The germline V gene has CDR1 ENHRY and CDR2 SYGVKD. V gave up 6 bases and J gave up 11 bases; unmatched junction bases: 4. The CDR3 has 11 amino acids. For the CDR3, the DNA is TGTGCCATCAGCGCTGACAGGGGGGCTTTCTTT. Residues: CAISADRGAFF.

In this sample, this clonotype turned up a few times. The chain has TRBV7-2 and TRBJ2-3; D is perhaps TRBD1 or TRBD2 (5 bases each). V lost 4 bases and J 0 bases, leaving 14 bases between the germline ends. The CDR3 runs to 16 residues. Germline loops: CDR1 SGHTA, CDR2 FQGNSA. The CDR3 is CASSSPRGGSTDTQYF. The CDR3 DNA follows: TGTGCCAGCAGCTCGCCTCGGGGCGGAAGCACAGATACGCAGTATTTT.

This clonotype occurred a few times. The chain is built from TRBV3-1 and TRBJ1-5; 9 bases are shared with TRBD1. Germline assignment: CDR1 LGHDT and CDR2 YNNKEL (reference sequence). The CDR3 length is 15 residues. V was clipped by 1 base and J by 7 bases; unmatched bases: 5. CDR3 residues: CASSQGGQGRQPQHF. DNA for the CDR3: TGTGCCAGCAGCCAAGGAGGACAGGGGAGACAGCCCCAGCATTTT.

The V gene is TRBV5-1, the J gene TRBJ1-1, with D hard to call. Germline-derived CDR1 and CDR2 are SGHRS and YFSETQ. Trimming took off 0 bases at V and 4 bases at J, with 19 bases between the two ends. This CDR3 region has 17 residues. The CDR3 here is CASSLEFGKKDGTEAFF. The CDR3 nucleotides read TGCGCCAGCAGCTTGGAATTCGGGAAAAAGGATGGCACTGAAGCTTTCTTT.

The sample holds a few counts of this clonotype. The CDR3 loop reads CASSPQAKAIEAFF. In DNA, the CDR3 is TGCGCCAGCAGCCCCCAGGCCAAGGCGATTGAAGCTTTCTTT. The chain recombines TRBV5-1 with TRBJ1-1; D is undetermined. The CDR3 extends over 14 amino acids. CDR1 and CDR2 (germline): SGHRS, YFSETQ. The V gene lost 4 bases and the J gene lost 7 bases, with 17 bases spanning the gap. The full variable domain, in which reference TRBV5-1 and TRBJ1-1 provide the parts outside the CDR3, is KAGVTQTPRYLIKTRGQQVTLSCSPISGHRSVSWYQQTPGQGLQFLFEYFSETQRNKGNFPGRFSGRQFSNSRSEMNVSTLELGDSALYLCASSPQAKAIEAFFGQGTRLTVV.

This chain uses TRBV5-6 with TRBJ1-4, with D possibly TRBD1 on 6 matching bases. The CDR3 totals 15 residues. Germline-derived CDR1 and CDR2 are SGHDT and YYEEEE. V lost 5 bases to trimming and J lost 4 bases, with 15 bases between them. In nucleotides, the CDR3 is TGTGCCAGCAGTTTACCGGGACACGGTAATGAAAAACTGTTTTTT. Translation gives CASSLPGHGNEKLFF.

The genes are TRBV15 and TRBJ2-1; 10 bases align to TRBD2. V trimming: 2 bases; J trimming: 3 bases; junction bases outside the gene matches: 7. Germline loops: CDR1 LNHNV, CDR2 YYDKDF (reference sequence). This CDR3 region has 17 residues. This CDR3 reads CATSRSGASGGYNEQFF. CDR3 sequence (DNA): TGTGCCACCAGCAGATCAGGTGCTAGCGGGGGCTACAATGAGCAGTTCTTC. Variable domain in full (rest from reference TRBV15 and TRBJ2-1): DAMVIQNPRYQVTQFGKPVTLSCSQTLNHNVMYWYQQKSSQAPKLLFHYYDKDFNNEADTPDNFQSRRPNTSFCFLDIRSPGLGDTAMYLCATSRSGASGGYNEQFFGPGTRLTVL.

The chain links TRBV5-1 to TRBJ2-7; tentatively, D is TRBD2 (6 bases). In germline, CDR1 is SGHRS, CDR2 YFSETQ. The CDR3 consists of 14 residues. V was trimmed by 4 bases and J by 0 bases, leaving 11 bases between them. The DNA for the CDR3 is TGCGCCAGCAGCCTGGGGACTGACTCCTACGAGCAGTACTTC. Translating gives CASSLGTDSYEQYF.

The CDR3 DNA follows: TGCGCCAGCAGCTTGGCCATCGGAGGTGGCTATGGCTACACCTTC. Translation gives CASSLAIGGGYGYTF. The V and J genes are TRBV5-1 and TRBJ1-2, with D unresolved. V lost 0 bases, J lost 4 bases, and 13 bases lay in between. Germline V gene lookup returns CDR1 SGHRS and CDR2 YFSETQ. This CDR3 is built from 15 residues.

This clonotype was counted only a few times. The chain couples TRBV5-1 to TRBJ2-7, with D unresolved. Trimming pared 4 bases from V and 2 bases from J, leaving 10 bases between. This CDR3 is 13 amino acids long. Germline assignment: CDR1 SGHRS and CDR2 YFSETQ. CDR3 sequence: CASSPRTTYEQYF. In nucleotides, the CDR3 is TGCGCCAGCAGCCCCCGGACCACCTACGAGCAGTACTTC. Full variable domain (outside the CDR3, taken from reference TRBV5-1 and TRBJ2-7): KAGVTQTPRYLIKTRGQQVTLSCSPISGHRSVSWYQQTPGQGLQFLFEYFSETQRNKGNFPGRFSGRQFSNSRSEMNVSTLELGDSALYLCASSPRTTYEQYFGPGTRLTVT.

This chain links TRBV4-3 with TRBJ2-7, with 8 bases lining up with TRBD2. The V segment lost 5 bases and the J segment 4 bases; nucleotides outside the gene matches: 10. The CDR3 extends over 15 amino acids. Looked up from germline, CDR1 is LGHNA and CDR2 is YSLEER. The CDR3 sequence: CASSARLGGAYEQYF. The CDR3 coding sequence is TGCGCCAGCAGCGCTAGGCTCGGGGGGGCGTACGAGCAGTACTTC.

The chain employs TRBV5-1 and TRBJ2-3; the D gene could be TRBD1 or TRBD2 (5 bases each). The germline gives CDR1 SGHRS, CDR2 YFSETQ. The CDR3 extends over 15 amino acids. V was trimmed by 4 bases and J by 6 bases, leaving 18 bases between them. The CDR3 nucleotides read TGCGCCAGCAGCAGATCCGGGGCCGCCCAGGATACGCAGTATTTT. Amino acids: CASSRSGAAQDTQYF.

This clonotype was recorded at least ten times. J is TRBJ2-3 and V is TRBV5-1; D perhaps matches TRBD2 (5 bases). Between the trimmed V and J ends, which lost 2 bases and 2 bases, there was a span of 6 bases. The germline V gene encodes CDR1 SGHRS and CDR2 YFSETQ. The CDR3 contains 13 residues. CDR3 DNA: TGCGCCAGCAGCTTAGCGGCCACAGATACGCAGTATTTT. Its translation is CASSLAATDTQYF.

V is TRBV18 and J is TRBJ2-6; 10 nucleotides agree with TRBD1. In germline, CDR1 is KGHSH, CDR2 LQKENI. V dropped 4 bases and J dropped 3; count of bases not matched to a gene: 6. This CDR3 has 17 residues. CDR3 nucleotide sequence: TGTGCCAGCTCACTATCGACAGGGGGCAATGGGGCCAACGTCCTGACTTTC. The encoded protein is CASSLSTGGNGANVLTF.

The chain has TRBV29-1 and TRBJ2-5, with TRBD2 matching 10 bases. V trimming: 4 bases; J trimming: 4 bases; junction bases outside the gene matches: 9. Germline V gene data show CDR1 as SQVTM and CDR2 as ANQGSEA. This CDR3 region has 15 residues. The DNA for the CDR3 is TGCAGCGTTGTGGGTCTAGCGGGGGCCCGAGAGACCCAGTACTTC. This codes for CSVVGLAGARETQYF.